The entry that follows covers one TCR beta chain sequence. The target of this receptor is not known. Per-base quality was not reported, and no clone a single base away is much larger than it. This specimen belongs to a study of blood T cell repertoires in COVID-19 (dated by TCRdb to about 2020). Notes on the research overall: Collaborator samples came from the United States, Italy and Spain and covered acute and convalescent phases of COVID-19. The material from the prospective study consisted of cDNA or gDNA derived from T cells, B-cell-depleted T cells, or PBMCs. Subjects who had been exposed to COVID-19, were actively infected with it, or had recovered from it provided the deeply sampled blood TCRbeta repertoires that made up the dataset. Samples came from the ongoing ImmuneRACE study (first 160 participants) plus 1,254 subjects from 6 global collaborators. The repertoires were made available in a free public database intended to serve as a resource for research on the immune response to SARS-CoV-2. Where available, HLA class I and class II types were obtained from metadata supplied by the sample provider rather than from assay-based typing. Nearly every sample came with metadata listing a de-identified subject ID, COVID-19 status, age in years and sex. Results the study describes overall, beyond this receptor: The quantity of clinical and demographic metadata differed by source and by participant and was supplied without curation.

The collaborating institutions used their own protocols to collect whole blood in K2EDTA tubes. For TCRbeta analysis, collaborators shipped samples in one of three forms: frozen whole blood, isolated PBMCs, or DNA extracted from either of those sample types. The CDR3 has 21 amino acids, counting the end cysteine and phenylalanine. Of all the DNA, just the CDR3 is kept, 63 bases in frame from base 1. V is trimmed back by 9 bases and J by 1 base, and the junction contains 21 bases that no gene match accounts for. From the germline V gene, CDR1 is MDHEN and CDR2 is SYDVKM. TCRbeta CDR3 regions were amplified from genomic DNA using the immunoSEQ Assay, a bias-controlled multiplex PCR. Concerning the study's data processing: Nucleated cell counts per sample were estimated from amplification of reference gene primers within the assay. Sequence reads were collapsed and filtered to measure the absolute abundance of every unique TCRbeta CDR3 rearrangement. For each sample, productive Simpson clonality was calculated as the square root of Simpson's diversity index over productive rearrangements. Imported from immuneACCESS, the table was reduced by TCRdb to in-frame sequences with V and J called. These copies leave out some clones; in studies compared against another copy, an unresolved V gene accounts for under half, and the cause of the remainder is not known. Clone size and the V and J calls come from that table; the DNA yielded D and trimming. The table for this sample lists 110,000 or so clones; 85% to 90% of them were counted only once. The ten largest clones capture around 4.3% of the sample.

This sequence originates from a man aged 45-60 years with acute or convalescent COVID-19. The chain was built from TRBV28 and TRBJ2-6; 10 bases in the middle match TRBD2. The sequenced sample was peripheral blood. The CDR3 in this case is CASNKWPGKREGRSGANVLTF. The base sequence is TGTGCCAGTAACAAGTGGCCCGGGAAGCGGGAGGGCCGGTCTGGGGCCAACGTCCTGACTTTC.